Each of the 25 T cell receptor beta chains below was sequenced from the same sample in a study of Ad26.COV2.S vaccination and SARS-CoV-2 variants. Clones were read by immunoSEQ multiplex PCR, and TCRdb kept only the in-frame ones, dropping some. The sample contains over 250,000 clones, approximately 89% of which appear only once. Regarding treatment: some 20 received Ad26.COV2.S at low or high dose, single or two shots; about 5 received placebo; per-sample allocation not given. Collection of samples fell on day 63 after the first vaccine or placebo injection. Source: peripheral blood, taken in a trial of Ad26.COV2.S vaccine versus placebo. All receptors come from a person aged 18-65 years who received the Ad26.COV2.S COVID-19 vaccine or a placebo.

The rearrangement joins TRBV7-6 to TRBJ1-2; 8 bases are shared with TRBD1. CDR1 and CDR2 (germline): SGHVS, FNYEAQ. Unmatched junction bases numbered 17, after V lost 1 base and J lost 4 bases. This CDR3 is 19 amino acids long. CDR3 in DNA: TGTGCCAGCAGCTTAGGTTGGAAGGGTTCGGACAGGGCTGGCTATGGCTACACCTTC. Translation gives CASSLGWKGSDRAGYGYTF.

CDR3 sequence: CAITPGQVNSPLHF. The CDR3 DNA follows: TGTGCCATCACCCCCGGGCAGGTCAATTCACCCCTCCACTTT. The chain carries TRBV10-3 and TRBJ1-6; D call uncertain. Looked up from germline, CDR1 is ENHRY and CDR2 is SYGVKD. V was trimmed by 7 bases and J by 7 bases, leaving 14 bases between them. The CDR3 contains 14 residues.

This chain connects TRBV3-1 (or the pseudogene TRBV3-2) to TRBJ1-2, with D maybe TRBD1 (5 bases). The V end was cut by 4 bases, the J end by 1 base, with 16 bases between. Germline V gene lookup returns CDR1 LGHDT and CDR2 YNNKEL (reference sequence). The CDR3 spans 16 residues. The CDR3 loop reads CASSPRRPGGNYGYTF. The CDR3 nucleotides read TGTGCCAGCAGCCCTCGCCGTCCGGGGGGTAACTATGGCTACACCTTC.

The gene calls are TRBV5-1 and TRBJ2-1; 12 nucleotides agree with TRBD2. Looked up from germline, CDR1 is SGHRS and CDR2 is YFSETQ. V dropped 2 bases and J dropped 7; count of bases not matched to a gene: 4. The length of the CDR3 is 15 residues. The CDR3 protein is CASSLTSGRQNEQFF. Written as DNA, the CDR3 is TGCGCCAGCAGCTTAACTAGCGGGAGGCAGAATGAGCAGTTCTTC.

This clone was seen just once. V usage is TRBV9 and J usage is TRBJ2-2; TRBD1 matches 7 bases. Per the germline V gene, CDR1 is SGDLS and CDR2 is YYNGEE. The junction had 3 bases not matched to a gene; V was cut back by 0 bases and J by 1 base. The CDR3 runs to 16 residues. The CDR3 loop is CASSVGGQLNTGELFF. The CDR3 DNA reads TGTGCCAGCAGCGTAGGGGGACAGCTGAACACCGGGGAGCTGTTTTTT.

The rearrangement joins TRBV30 to TRBJ2-7, with 10 positions matching TRBD1. V trimming: 3 bases; J trimming: 5 bases; junction bases outside the gene matches: 19. The CDR3 runs to 18 residues. The germline V gene encodes CDR1 GTSNPN and CDR2 SVGIG (reference sequence). In DNA, the CDR3 is TGTGCCTGGAGCTTATACAGCGGAGGACAGGGGGTATCGGACGAGCAGTACTTC. Its protein is CAWSLYSGGQGVSDEQYF. The full variable domain, completed using reference TRBV30 and TRBJ2-7, is SQTIHQWPATLVQPVGSPLSLECTVEGTSNPNLYWYRQAAGRGLQLLFYSVGIGQISSEVPQNLSASRPQDRQFILSSKKLLLSDSGFYLCAWSLYSGGQGVSDEQYFGPGTRLTVT.

The gene calls are TRBV3-1 (or the pseudogene TRBV3-2) and TRBJ1-1, with 7 bases matching TRBD1. The CDR3 has 14 amino acids. The junction had 6 bases not matched to a gene; V was cut back by 3 bases and J by 5 bases. Germline V gene lookup returns CDR1 LGHDT and CDR2 YNNKEL (reference sequence). The CDR3 DNA is TGTGCCAGCAGCCAGGCAGGGGGGAGAACTGAAGCTTTCTTT. It specifies CASSQAGGRTEAFF.

This clone has more than one count but fewer than ten. The chain carries TRBV7-2 and TRBJ1-3; D is perhaps TRBD1 (5 bases). Germline values: CDR1 SGHTA, CDR2 FQGNSA. V was trimmed by 5 bases and J by 0 bases, leaving 11 bases between them. The CDR3 covers 15 residues. CDR3 protein: CASSAGHFSGNTIYF. CDR3 nucleotide sequence: TGTGCCAGCAGCGCCGGACATTTCTCTGGAAACACCATATATTTT.

This sequence joins TRBV19 and TRBJ1-2; D is undetermined. Trimming left V 7 bases short and J 8 bases short, with 14 bases between. From germline, CDR1 is LNHDA and CDR2 SQIVND (reference sequence). The CDR3 runs to 12 residues. This CDR3 reads CASKDEGSGYTF. As DNA, the CDR3 is TGTGCCAGTAAGGATGAGGGTTCGGGCTACACCTTC.

CDR3 coding DNA: TGTGCCAGCAGCCCAAACCTGCTCGGTCGTAAAGACCTCTACGAGCAGTACTTC. Amino acid sequence: CASSPNLLGRKDLYEQYF. The chain combines TRBV28 with TRBJ2-7; D gene ambiguous. Germline CDR1 and CDR2: MDHEN and SYDVKM. Trimming removed 6 bases at V and 3 bases at J, with 27 bases between. This CDR3 is 18 amino acids long.

This clone appeared once. This chain links TRBV14 with TRBJ1-4; D ambiguous. Trimming left V 0 bases short and J 10 bases short, with 6 bases between. CDR3 length: 12 amino acids. Germline-derived CDR1 and CDR2 are SGHDN and FVKESK. CDR3 in DNA: TGTGCCAGCAGCCAAGATCGCCGAAAACTGTTTTTT. Encoded protein: CASSQDRRKLFF.

This sequence joins TRBV28 and TRBJ1-6; 7 bases are shared with TRBD1. Germline V gives CDR1 MDHEN, CDR2 SYDVKM. Losses at the gene ends were 3 bases for V and 9 bases for J; bases not matched to a gene: 2. There are 13 residues in the CDR3. CDR3 amino acids: CASSLNRGSPLHF. CDR3 DNA: TGTGCCAGCAGTTTGAACAGGGGTTCACCCCTCCACTTT.

The V call is TRBV7-6, the J call TRBJ2-1, with TRBD2 identical over 7 bases. The CDR3 spans 13 residues. Looked up from germline, CDR1 is SGHVS and CDR2 is FNYEAQ. The trim removed 5 bases at V and 9 bases at J, leaving 7 bases unmatched. CDR3 sequence reads: CASSPGLLGEQFF. The DNA of the CDR3 is TGTGCCAGCAGCCCGGGACTATTGGGTGAGCAGTTCTTC.

The rearrangement links TRBV30 to TRBJ2-2; 9 bases match TRBD1. Germline V gene data show CDR1 as GTSNPN and CDR2 as SVGIG (reference sequence). CDR3 length: 18 residues. V gave up 2 bases and J gave up 4 bases; unmatched junction bases: 14. CDR3 sequence: CAWSPGTGLEIGTGELFF. Written as DNA, the CDR3 is TGTGCCTGGAGTCCGGGGACAGGGTTAGAAATAGGCACCGGGGAGCTGTTTTTT.

The chain uses TRBV7-3 and TRBJ2-3; 12 nucleotides agree with TRBD2. The J segment lost 4 bases and the V segment lost 4 bases, leaving 6 bases of the junction unmatched. The CDR3 is 16 amino acids. Germline-derived CDR1 and CDR2 are SGHTA and FQGTGA. The CDR3 bases are TGTGCCAGCAGCTACGGACTAGCGGGGTCTGCAGATACGCAGTATTTT. Protein: CASSYGLAGSADTQYF.

This rearrangement joins TRBV7-2 to TRBJ1-1, with TRBD1 as a possible D gene (6 bases). Germline CDR1 reads SGHTA; CDR2 reads FQGNSA. Trimming took off 5 bases at V and 13 bases at J, with 26 bases between the two ends. The CDR3 contains 15 residues. CDR3 sequence reads: CASSRNGGGNSYVFF. The CDR3 DNA reads as TGTGCCAGCAGCCGGAACGGGGGCGGCAACTCGTATGTTTTCTTT.

This clone occurred a few times. The chain is built from TRBV10-3 and TRBJ2-3, with D tentatively TRBD1 (6 bases). This CDR3 spans 14 amino acids. V dropped 2 bases and J dropped 5 bases, with 11 bases sitting between them. The germline V gene has CDR1 ENHRY and CDR2 SYGVKD. The CDR3 sequence is CAISETGQKDTQYF. The CDR3 DNA reads as TGTGCCATCAGTGAGACAGGGCAAAAAGATACGCAGTATTTT.

V is TRBV6-5 and J is TRBJ2-1, with TRBD2 matching 9 bases. With V trimmed by 6 bases and J by 6 bases, 3 bases remained unmatched. Germline assignment: CDR1 MNHEY and CDR2 SVGAGI. The CDR3 contains 13 residues. The CDR3 sequence is CASRRGGSNEQFF. The CDR3 nucleotides are TGTGCCAGCAGGCGGGGGGGGAGCAATGAGCAGTTCTTC.

Turning to this clone: The junction shows a germline mismatch at one end, possibly a read error. J is TRBJ1-2 and V is TRBV14; D is possibly TRBD1 (5 bases). CDR1 is SGHDN, CDR2 FVKESK, per germline. CDR3 length: 11 amino acids. The CDR3 DNA reads as TGTGCCAGCAGCCAATGGACATTGCTAGCCTTC. Translated, it gives CASSQWTLLAF.

The chain carries TRBV19 and TRBJ1-1; D is uncertain. Per the germline V gene, CDR1 is LNHDA and CDR2 is SQIVND (reference sequence). The CDR3 contains 14 residues. The V gene lost 6 bases and the J gene lost 1 base, with 12 bases spanning the gap. DNA of the CDR3: TGTGCCAGTAGCACTCCGGGATCGAACACTGAAGCTTTCTTT. Amino acid sequence: CASSTPGSNTEAFF. Variable domain in full (rest from reference TRBV19 and TRBJ1-1): DGGITQSPKYLFRKEGQNVTLSCEQNLNHDAMYWYRQDPGQGLRLIYYSQIVNDFQKGDIAEGYSVSREKKESFPLTVTSAQKNPTAFYLCASSTPGSNTEAFFGQGTRLTVV.

This clone was detected once. The chain couples TRBV6-6 to TRBJ1-1, with TRBD1 as a possible D gene (5 bases). V dropped 2 bases and J dropped 6 bases, with 7 bases sitting between them. CDR3 size: 12 residues. The germline V gene has CDR1 MNHNY and CDR2 SVGAGI (reference sequence). CDR3 region: CASSYPGAEAFF. In nucleotides, the CDR3 is TGTGCCAGCAGTTACCCGGGGGCTGAAGCTTTCTTT.

CDR3 sequence reads: CASSPGGSVNSPLHF. In DNA, the CDR3 is TGTGCCAGCAGTCCCGGGGGGTCCGTTAATTCACCCCTCCACTTT. The V gene is TRBV6-5, the J gene TRBJ1-6; the D gene is possibly TRBD1 (5 bases). The V gene's germline CDR1 is MNHEY and CDR2 SVGAGI. The CDR3 has 15 amino acids. The V gene lost 5 bases and the J gene lost 6 bases, with 14 bases spanning the gap.

The chain links TRBV29-1 to TRBJ2-1, with D possibly TRBD2 on 5 matching bases. The CDR3 has 10 residues. V dropped 2 bases and J dropped 13 bases, with 9 bases sitting between them. Per the germline V gene, CDR1 is SQVTM and CDR2 is ANQGSEA. CDR3 loop: CSVERSGQFF. Written as DNA, the CDR3 is TGCAGCGTTGAACGAAGCGGCCAGTTCTTC.

This clone was counted a few times. The chain joins TRBV6-5 to TRBJ1-2; 7 bases fit TRBD1. Per the germline V gene, CDR1 is MNHEY and CDR2 is SVGAGI. This CDR3 region has 14 residues. V lost 5 bases and J lost 2; bases outside the gene matches: 5. The CDR3 nucleotides read TGTGCCAGCAGTCTGACAGGGAAGAACTATGGCTACACCTTC. Its protein product is CASSLTGKNYGYTF.

The chain is built from TRBV19 and TRBJ1-3, with a tentative D call TRBD1 (5 bases). V was clipped by 10 bases and J by 3 bases, with 16 bases between them. The CDR3 runs 14 residues. CDR1 and CDR2 from the germline V gene are LNHDA and SQIVND (reference sequence). CDR3 DNA sequence: TGTGCCACCCGAAACCGGGGGGGTGGAAACACCATATATTTT. Translating gives CATRNRGGGNTIYF.